This T cell receptor beta chain was sequenced during a study of CD8+ T cells in alopecia areata. About the research overall: For 6 to 18 months, tofacitinib was taken, and 6 months off drug followed.

This CDR3 is built from 14 residues. V was shortened by 2 bases and J by 9 bases, with 14 bases between the two germline ends. Germline CDR1 is SGHTA and CDR2 is FQGNSA. Comments on this clone: As yet, its antigen is unknown.

Indicated treatment: oral pan-JAK inhibitor, 5-10 mg twice daily. The authors extracted RNA and reverse transcribed it into cDNA as the sequencing template. Produced via immunoSEQ multiplex PCR; TCRdb's table is partial and in-frame only. The data show some 210,000 clones, just over 65% seen once. Notes on the study in general: Compared with mice, patients displayed less clear TCR sharing, possibly for HLA-related reasons. Among the top 100, expanded CD8+ clones, as well as scalp clonality, were significantly decreased by tofacitinib.

The genes are TRBV7-2 and TRBJ2-1; D gene ambiguous. The receptor was derived from a human donor with alopecia areata. The sample consisted of CD4+ T cells sorted from blood, taken around week 46, from a patient treated with tofacitinib. The CDR3 spells CASSLTLSIGEQFF. The CDR3 nucleotides are TGTGCCAGCAGCTTAACGCTGTCGATCGGTGAGCAGTTCTTC.